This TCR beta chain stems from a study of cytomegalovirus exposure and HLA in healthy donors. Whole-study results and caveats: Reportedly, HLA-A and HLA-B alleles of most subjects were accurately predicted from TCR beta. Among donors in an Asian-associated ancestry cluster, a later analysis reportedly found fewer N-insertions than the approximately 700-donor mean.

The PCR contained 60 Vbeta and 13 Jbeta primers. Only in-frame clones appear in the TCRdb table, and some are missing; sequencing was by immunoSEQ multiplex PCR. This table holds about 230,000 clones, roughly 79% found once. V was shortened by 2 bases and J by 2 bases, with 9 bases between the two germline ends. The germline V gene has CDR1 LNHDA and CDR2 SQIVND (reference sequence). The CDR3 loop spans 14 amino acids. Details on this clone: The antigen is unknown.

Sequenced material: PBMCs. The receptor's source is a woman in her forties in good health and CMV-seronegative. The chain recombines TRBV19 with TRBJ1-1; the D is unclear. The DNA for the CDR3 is TGTGCCAGTAGTATAATAGGAGTAAACACTGAAGCTTTCTTT. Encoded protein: CASSIIGVNTEAFF.